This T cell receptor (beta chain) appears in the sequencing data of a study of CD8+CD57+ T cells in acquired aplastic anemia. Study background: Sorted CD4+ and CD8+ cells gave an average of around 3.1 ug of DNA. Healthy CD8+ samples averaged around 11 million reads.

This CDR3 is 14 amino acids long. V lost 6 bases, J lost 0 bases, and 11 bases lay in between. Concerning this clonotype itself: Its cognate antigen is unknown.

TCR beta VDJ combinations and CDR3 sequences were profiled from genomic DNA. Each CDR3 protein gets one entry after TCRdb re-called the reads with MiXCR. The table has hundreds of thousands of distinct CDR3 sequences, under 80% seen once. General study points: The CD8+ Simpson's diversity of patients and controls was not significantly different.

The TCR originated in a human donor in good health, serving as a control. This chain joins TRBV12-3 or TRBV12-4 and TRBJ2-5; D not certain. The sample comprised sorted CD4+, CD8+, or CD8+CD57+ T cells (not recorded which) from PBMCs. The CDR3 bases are TGTGCCAGCAGACTGTCCTCGTACCAAGAGACCCAGTACTTC. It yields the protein CASRLSSYQETQYF.